This TCR beta chain comes out of a study of cytotoxic CD8 clonotypes in ibrutinib-treated CLL. V was clipped by 3 bases and J by 5 bases; unmatched bases: 11. The CDR3 length is 16 residues. Germline values: CDR1 SGHVS, CDR2 FQNEAQ. The table came from immunoSEQ multiplex PCR; TCRdb's copy has only in-frame clones and leaves some out. In the table there are around 140,000 clones, approximately 80% of which are singletons. The rearrangement uses TRBV7-8 and TRBJ2-7; 9 nucleotides agree with TRBD2. The sequence came from a human donor with chronic lymphocytic leukemia. The sequencing here drew on PBMCs, taken after 36 months of ibrutinib treatment. This CDR3 reads CASSLSGGGGANEQYF. The CDR3 nucleotides are TGTGCCAGCAGCTTGTCTGGGGGCGGGGGGGCCAACGAGCAGTACTTC.